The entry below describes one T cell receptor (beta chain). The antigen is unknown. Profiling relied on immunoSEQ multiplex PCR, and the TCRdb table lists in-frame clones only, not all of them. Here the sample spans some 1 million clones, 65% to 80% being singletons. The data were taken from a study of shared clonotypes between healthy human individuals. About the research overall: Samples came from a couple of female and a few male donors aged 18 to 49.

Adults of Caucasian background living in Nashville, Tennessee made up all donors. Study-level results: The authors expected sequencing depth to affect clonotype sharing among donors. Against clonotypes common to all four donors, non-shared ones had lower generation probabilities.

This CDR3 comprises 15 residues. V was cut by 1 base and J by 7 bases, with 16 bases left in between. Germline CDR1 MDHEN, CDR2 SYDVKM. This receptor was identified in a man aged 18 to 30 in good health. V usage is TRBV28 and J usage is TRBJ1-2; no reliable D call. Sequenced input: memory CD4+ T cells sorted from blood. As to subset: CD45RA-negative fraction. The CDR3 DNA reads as TGTGCCAGCAGTTTATTTAAGGGAGTAGGAGGTGGCTACACCTTC. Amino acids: CASSLFKGVGGGYTF.